The 30 T cell receptor beta chains below come from one sample, sequenced in a study of cytomegalovirus exposure and HLA in healthy donors. The PCR was carried out with 60 Vbeta primers and 13 Jbeta primers. Sequenced by immunoSEQ multiplex PCR; TCRdb stores in-frame clones only, minus some. The repertoire has more than 200,000 clones, approximately 81% of them found once; the top ten carry 1.3%. The sample consisted of PBMCs. The receptor set was obtained from a human donor in good health.

Only one count was recorded for this clone. The rearrangement joins TRBV27 to TRBJ2-5, with 13 bases aligning to TRBD2. Per germline, CDR1 MNHEY and CDR2 SMNVEV (reference sequence). This CDR3 is built from 19 residues. V dropped 5 bases and J dropped 4; count of bases not matched to a gene: 16. CDR3 DNA: TGTGCCAGCAGTCTAGAGGGACTAGCGGGGAGGATTAGTTCAGAGACCCAGTACTTC. It encodes CASSLEGLAGRISSETQYF.

A single count supports this clone. The V gene is TRBV27, the J gene TRBJ2-2; D remains ambiguous. V was trimmed by 4 bases and J by 2 bases, leaving 11 bases between them. The CDR3 spans 15 residues. Germline V CDR1 and CDR2: MNHEY, SMNVEV (reference sequence). The CDR3 bases are TGTGCCAGCAGTTGGGCGACCACTAACACCGGGGAGCTGTTTTTT. The encoded protein is CASSWATTNTGELFF.

The V gene is TRBV4-3, the J gene TRBJ2-7, with 8 positions matching TRBD2. The trim removed 5 bases at V and 3 bases at J, leaving 12 bases unmatched. The CDR3 is 16 amino acids. CDR1 is LGHNA and CDR2 is YSLEER in the germline V gene. The CDR3 loop is CASSSQAGAPYYEQYF. CDR3 bases: TGCGCCAGCAGCTCGCAAGCGGGAGCCCCTTACTACGAGCAGTACTTC.

J is TRBJ2-7 and V is TRBV2; 9 positions agree with TRBD1. Germline V lookup: CDR1 SNHLY, CDR2 FYNNEI. The CDR3 extends over 15 amino acids. With V trimmed by 6 bases and J by 1 base, 7 bases remained unmatched. The CDR3 nucleotides read TGTGCCAGCAGATTGGCCGGGACAGGGTCCTACGAGCAGTACTTC. Its translation: CASRLAGTGSYEQYF.

The chain combines TRBV5-6 with TRBJ2-2; the D is unclear. The CDR3 runs to 11 residues. Germline CDR1 SGHDT, CDR2 YYEEEE. V lost 2 bases and J lost 7, with 3 bases in between. CDR3 loop: CASSFLGELFF. The CDR3 nucleotides read TGTGCCAGCAGCTTTCTCGGGGAGCTGTTTTTT.

CDR3 loop: CASRRILFQETQYF. The CDR3 nucleotides read TGTGCCAGCAGAAGAATACTATTTCAAGAGACCCAGTACTTC. The chain employs TRBV6-5 and TRBJ2-5; unclear D gene. The CDR3 is 14 amino acids. V lost 6 bases and J lost 2, with 13 bases in between. Germline CDR1 reads MNHEY; CDR2 reads SVGAGI.

This clone occurred once. V usage is TRBV28 and J usage is TRBJ2-2, with D perhaps matching TRBD1 (6 bases). The V gene's germline CDR1 is MDHEN and CDR2 SYDVKM. Deletions cut 4 bases from V and 6 bases from J, with 15 bases between. The CDR3 totals 15 residues. The CDR3 DNA sequence: TGTGCCAGCAGTTCCAATGGACAGTTGTCCGGGGAGCTGTTTTTT. Its protein is CASSSNGQLSGELFF.

V is TRBV7-9 and J is TRBJ2-7; 7 nucleotides line up with TRBD1. The CDR3 covers 15 residues. The germline CDR1 and CDR2 sequences are SEHNR and FQNEAQ (reference sequence). J was trimmed by 0 bases and V by 1 base; bases with no gene match: 3. In nucleotides, the CDR3 is TGTGCCAGCAGCTTAGAGACAGGGTACTCCTACGAGCAGTACTTC. Translating it yields CASSLETGYSYEQYF.

This clone was counted a single time. The rearrangement joins TRBV27 to TRBJ2-1, with TRBD2 matching over 9 bases. This CDR3 is built from 15 residues. CDR1 and CDR2 from the germline V gene are MNHEY and SMNVEV (reference sequence). With V trimmed by 3 bases and J by 9 bases, 9 bases remained unmatched. The CDR3 reads CASSLTSGNSAEQFF. The CDR3 bases are TGTGCCAGCAGTTTGACTAGCGGTAATTCGGCTGAGCAGTTCTTC.

J is TRBJ1-1 and V is TRBV5-1; 8 nucleotides agree with TRBD1. The germline V gene has CDR1 SGHRS and CDR2 YFSETQ. V was pared by 2 bases and J by 5 bases, with 5 bases of the junction left unmatched. CDR3 size: 14 residues. In nucleotides, the CDR3 is TGCGCCAGCAGCTTCATTACAGGGGGAACTGAAGCTTTCTTT. Translation: CASSFITGGTEAFF.

The chain combines TRBV19 with TRBJ2-5, with TRBD2 matching over 13 bases. The CDR3 runs 17 residues. The trim removed 5 bases at V and 5 bases at J, leaving 11 bases unmatched. CDR1 and CDR2 (germline): LNHDA, SQIVND (reference sequence). CDR3 DNA: TGTGCCAGTAGTTTTAGACTAGCGGGAGGCCGGGGGGAGACCCAGTACTTC. Its translation: CASSFRLAGGRGETQYF. The variable domain in full, completed from reference TRBV19 and TRBJ2-5, reads DGGITQSPKYLFRKEGQNVTLSCEQNLNHDAMYWYRQDPGQGLRLIYYSQIVNDFQKGDIAEGYSVSREKKESFPLTVTSAQKNPTAFYLCASSFRLAGGRGETQYFGPGTRLLVL.

The chain uses TRBV6-6 and TRBJ2-3; possibly TRBD1 for D (5 bases). V lost 7 bases to trimming and J lost 4 bases, with 18 bases between them. Germline CDR1 reads MNHNY; CDR2 reads SVGAGI (reference sequence). The CDR3 runs 15 residues. This CDR3 is CASTLSPRRADTQYF. The CDR3 DNA reads as TGTGCCAGCACCCTTTCCCCCCGCAGGGCAGATACGCAGTATTTT.

The chain employs TRBV7-8 and TRBJ1-5; D is unclear. This CDR3 comprises 15 residues. Germline loops: CDR1 SGHVS, CDR2 FQNEAQ. Trimming stripped 5 bases from V and 0 bases from J, with 11 bases between. In DNA, the CDR3 is TGTGCCAGCAGCCCGGCGGGTTATAGCAATCAGCCCCAGCATTTT. Its protein product is CASSPAGYSNQPQHF.

The chain links TRBV9 to TRBJ2-2; D is possibly TRBD1 (6 bases). The V gene's germline CDR1 is SGDLS and CDR2 YYNGEE. Trimming shortened V by 4 bases and J by 2 bases, and 12 bases separated the two germline ends. This CDR3 is built from 15 residues. The CDR3 region has the DNA TGTGCCAGCAGCCCGTGGACAGCCAACACCGGGGAGCTGTTTTTT. This translates into CASSPWTANTGELFF.

The V and J genes are TRBV11-2 and TRBJ2-7; a weak D match, TRBD2 (5 bases). The CDR3 consists of 14 residues. Germline CDR1 and CDR2: SGHAT and FQNNGV. V shed 4 bases and J shed 3 bases, with 13 bases lying between them. CDR3 protein: CASSSRTGNYEQYF. The CDR3 DNA is TGTGCCAGCAGCTCCCGGACTGGGAACTACGAGCAGTACTTC.

This chain links TRBV6-5 with TRBJ1-1, with D tentatively TRBD1 (5 bases). Deletions cut 2 bases from V and 4 bases from J, with 17 bases between. The germline CDR1 and CDR2 sequences are MNHEY and SVGAGI. The CDR3 is 16 amino acids. CDR3 nucleotide sequence: TGTGCCAGCAGTTACCCTCGGGTCGGGGGGGGCACTGAAGCTTTCTTT. Protein sequence: CASSYPRVGGGTEAFF.

This chain joins TRBV19 and TRBJ2-7, with 10 bases matching TRBD2. From germline, CDR1 is LNHDA and CDR2 SQIVND (reference sequence). Trimming at V came to 3 bases and at J to 0 bases, leaving 11 bases not matched to a gene. The CDR3 has 18 amino acids. This chain's CDR3 is CASSMKASGSSISYEQYF. For the CDR3, the DNA is TGTGCCAGTAGTATGAAGGCTAGCGGGAGTAGTATCTCCTACGAGCAGTACTTC.

This clone was seen a single time. The chain recombines TRBV2 with TRBJ2-5, with TRBD2 matching over 7 bases. The CDR3 is 17 amino acids. CDR1 SNHLY and CDR2 FYNNEI come from the germline V gene. The V and J ends lost 0 bases and 7 bases, in that order; junction bases with no gene match: 14. CDR3 protein: CASSEAAGGSAWGTQYF. DNA for the CDR3: TGTGCCAGCAGTGAAGCGGCGGGCGGGAGCGCCTGGGGGACCCAGTACTTC. The complete variable domain, with remaining parts taken from reference TRBV2 and TRBJ2-5, reads EPEVTQTPSHQVTQMGQEVILRCVPISNHLYFYWYRQILGQKVEFLVSFYNNEISEKSEIFDDQFSVERPDGSNFTLKIRSTKLEDSAMYFCASSEAAGGSAWGTQYFGPGTRLLVL.

V is TRBV10-2 and J is TRBJ1-2; 9 bases are shared with TRBD1. Per the germline V gene, CDR1 is WSHSY and CDR2 is SAAADI. The CDR3 length is 15 residues. Trimming at V came to 7 bases and at J to 7 bases, leaving 13 bases not matched to a gene. CDR3 amino acids: CASTRAPGQGSGYTF. The CDR3 DNA follows: TGCGCCAGCACCAGAGCCCCAGGACAGGGGAGTGGCTACACCTTC.

This chain connects TRBV27 to TRBJ2-5, with a possible D match to TRBD2 (6 bases). The CDR3 spans 14 residues. The germline V gene has CDR1 MNHEY and CDR2 SMNVEV (reference sequence). Between the trimmed V and J ends, which lost 1 base and 4 bases, there was a span of 10 bases. The chain's CDR3 is CASSLLGGLETQYF. In DNA, the CDR3 is TGTGCCAGCAGTTTATTAGGAGGGTTAGAGACCCAGTACTTC.

The chain couples TRBV4-2 to TRBJ2-1, with 7 bases matching TRBD2. The CDR3 contains 15 residues. After removal of 3 bases from V and 4 bases from J, the junction contained 6 bases not matched to a gene. Germline CDR1 reads LGHNA; CDR2 reads YNFKEQ. The CDR3 protein is CASSQREQVYNEQFF. The CDR3 DNA follows: TGTGCCAGCAGCCAGCGGGAGCAAGTATACAATGAGCAGTTCTTC.

The chain has TRBV28 and TRBJ2-1, with TRBD2 identical over 8 bases. The J segment lost 14 bases and the V segment lost 5 bases, leaving 11 bases of the junction unmatched. The CDR3 runs 13 residues. Germline V gives CDR1 MDHEN, CDR2 SYDVKM. CDR3 protein: CASSRTSGHGEFF. CDR3 bases: TGTGCCAGCAGTAGAACTAGCGGCCACGGGGAGTTCTTC.

The rearrangement uses TRBV29-1 and TRBJ2-7, with 7 bases lining up with TRBD2. The CDR3 is 15 amino acids. Germline V lookup: CDR1 SQVTM, CDR2 ANQGSEA. Unmatched junction bases numbered 11, after V lost 5 bases and J lost 1 base. CDR3 residues: CSVLKLRETSYEQYF. The CDR3, as DNA: TGCAGCGTTCTCAAGCTGCGGGAGACTTCCTACGAGCAGTACTTC.

The rearrangement joins TRBV7-6 to TRBJ1-5, with TRBD1 matching 8 bases. V lost 1 base and J lost 6; bases outside the gene matches: 14. There are 18 residues in the CDR3. Germline CDR1 reads SGHVS; CDR2 reads FNYEAQ. The CDR3: CASSLGRSGQGGIQPQHF. The CDR3, as DNA: TGTGCCAGCAGCTTAGGGCGTTCCGGACAGGGAGGAATTCAGCCCCAGCATTTT.

V and J are TRBV5-1 and TRBJ1-5, with 7 bases aligning to TRBD1. The CDR3 totals 17 residues. Germline V lookup: CDR1 SGHRS, CDR2 YFSETQ. The V gene end was trimmed by 4 bases and the J gene end by 2 bases; junction bases not matched to a gene: 12. The CDR3 spells CASSRRPTGIGNQPQHF. The CDR3 bases are TGCGCCAGCAGCCGCAGACCGACAGGGATCGGCAATCAGCCCCAGCATTTT.

The V and J genes are TRBV29-1 and TRBJ1-5; D possibly corresponds to TRBD1 (5 bases). V was clipped by 8 bases and J by 5 bases, with 19 bases between them. This CDR3 is built from 14 residues. Looked up from germline, CDR1 is SQVTM and CDR2 is ANQGSEA. The CDR3 protein is CSYIQGGDDQPQHF. The CDR3 region has the DNA TGCAGCTACATTCAGGGTGGCGATGATCAGCCCCAGCATTTT. Full variable domain (rest looked up from reference TRBV29-1 and TRBJ1-5): SAVISQKPSRDICQRGTSLTIQCQVDSQVTMMFWYRQQPGQSLTLIATANQGSEATYESGFVIDKFPISRPNLTFSTLTVSNMSPEDSSIYLCSYIQGGDDQPQHFGDGTRLSIL.

This clone has only a few counts. The chain combines TRBV6-5 with TRBJ1-1, with 9 bases fitting TRBD1. Germline V gives CDR1 MNHEY, CDR2 SVGAGI. Trimming took 6 bases from V and 1 from J; bases not matched to a gene: 3. The CDR3 has 14 residues. In DNA form, the CDR3 reads TGTGCCAGCAGGGGACAGGGAGGGAACACTGAAGCTTTCTTT. Its translation: CASRGQGGNTEAFF.

V usage is TRBV15 and J usage is TRBJ2-2; D ambiguous. The germline V and J ends were trimmed by 0 bases and 0 bases, with 5 bases remaining between them. The germline V gene encodes CDR1 LNHNV and CDR2 YYDKDF (reference sequence). CDR3 length equals 15 residues. CDR3 sequence: CATSRDRTNTGELFF. CDR3 nucleotide sequence: TGTGCCACCAGCAGAGACAGGACGAACACCGGGGAGCTGTTTTTT.

The J gene is TRBJ2-4, the V gene TRBV4-3; TRBD1 matches 7 bases. J lost 2 bases, V lost 0 bases, and 1 base had no gene match. Germline CDR1 is LGHNA and CDR2 is YSLEER. The CDR3 consists of 15 residues. The CDR3 DNA sequence: TGCGCCAGCAGCCAAGACAGGGGGTCCAAAAACATTCAGTACTTC. As protein: CASSQDRGSKNIQYF.

The chain uses TRBV2 and TRBJ2-5; 7 nucleotides align to TRBD1. The end of the DNA is better explained by TRBJ2-7, so the J call may be wrong. CDR3 length: 15 residues. The V gene's germline CDR1 is SNHLY and CDR2 FYNNEI. This CDR3 reads CATSSPQGVRNEQYF. The DNA for the CDR3 is TGTGCCACCTCAAGCCCCCAGGGGGTTCGGAACGAGCAGTACTTC.